Shown below are 18 T cell receptor beta chains from a single sample sequenced in a study of blood T cell repertoires in COVID-19. The table came from immunoSEQ multiplex PCR; TCRdb's copy has only in-frame clones and leaves some out. The sample holds about 360,000 clones, around 88% seen once. The sequenced sample consisted of peripheral blood. All receptors derive from a woman aged 55-70 years with COVID-19, enrolled during active disease.

The rearrangement joins TRBV5-1 to TRBJ2-3, with 14 bases matching TRBD2. Germline CDR1 is SGHRS and CDR2 is YFSETQ. Trimming took 3 bases from V and 1 from J; bases not matched to a gene: 10. This CDR3 has 19 residues. The CDR3 is CASSWGLAGANLGTDTQYF. CDR3 DNA sequence: TGCGCCAGCAGCTGGGGACTAGCGGGGGCGAATCTCGGCACAGATACGCAGTATTTT.

The chain joins TRBV29-1 to TRBJ2-3; 14 bases line up with TRBD2. The CDR3 is made up of 15 amino acids. Germline-derived CDR1 and CDR2 are SQVTM and ANQGSEA. After removal of 4 bases from V and 2 bases from J, the junction contained 2 bases not matched to a gene. CDR3 nucleotides: TGCAGCGTTGGACTAGCGGGGGGGAACACAGATACGCAGTATTTT. Translating it yields CSVGLAGGNTDTQYF.

The rearrangement joins TRBV5-6 to TRBJ2-7; 9 positions agree with TRBD1. The CDR3 is 15 residues long. Germline CDR1 reads SGHDT; CDR2 reads YYEEEE. V was clipped by 7 bases and J by 4 bases; unmatched bases: 12. As DNA, the CDR3 is TGTGCCAGCCCCACCGTCCCGGACAGGGGTTACGAGCAGTACTTC. The encoded protein is CASPTVPDRGYEQYF. Complete variable domain (other parts from reference TRBV5-6 and TRBJ2-7): DAGVTQSPTHLIKTRGQQVTLRCSPKSGHDTVSWYQQALGQGPQFIFQYYEEEERQRGNFPDRFSGHQFPNYSSELNVNALLLGDSALYLCASPTVPDRGYEQYFGPGTRLTVT.

The V call is TRBV6-6, the J call TRBJ1-6, with a weak D call TRBD1 (6 bases). Per the germline V gene, CDR1 is MNHNY and CDR2 is SVGAGI (reference sequence). The V end lost 0 bases, the J end lost 7 bases, and 13 bases lay between the germline ends. The CDR3 length is 16 residues. In DNA, the CDR3 is TGTGCCAGCAGTTACTCTTTCGGACAGCAGAATTCACCCCTCCACTTT. Translated: CASSYSFGQQNSPLHF.

The chain is built from TRBV29-1 and TRBJ2-3; TRBD1 matches at 8 bases. Trimming removed 0 bases from V and 2 bases from J; junction bases left unmatched: 1. Germline loops: CDR1 SQVTM, CDR2 ANQGSEA. The CDR3 runs 14 residues. CDR3 in DNA: TGCAGCGTTGAAGAGACAGGGGCCACAGATACGCAGTATTTT. This translates into CSVEETGATDTQYF.

The CDR3 coding sequence is TGTGCCAGCAGTCTAGGACTAGCGGGGGCGGGTGAGCAGTTCTTC. Translating it yields CASSLGLAGAGEQFF. This chain joins TRBV6-6 and TRBJ2-1; TRBD2 matches 13 bases. Germline CDR1 is MNHNY and CDR2 is SVGAGI (reference sequence). CDR3 length equals 15 residues. V lost 5 bases and J lost 9; bases outside the gene matches: 7.

The chain has TRBV5-8 and TRBJ2-3; D not resolved. V was cut by 5 bases and J by 0 bases, with 16 bases left in between. CDR1 SGHTS and CDR2 YDEGEE come from the germline V gene. There are 16 residues in the CDR3. As DNA, the CDR3 is TGTGCCAGCAGTCCCGGCCGGAGACCTAGCACAGATACGCAGTATTTT. This sequence encodes CASSPGRRPSTDTQYF.

The count of this clone is one. The V and J genes are TRBV10-2 and TRBJ2-3, with 8 bases matching TRBD2. This CDR3 is built from 17 residues. Germline CDR1 and CDR2: WSHSY and SAAADI. The V and J ends lost 3 bases and 2 bases, in that order; junction bases with no gene match: 10. The CDR3 protein is CASSDSGGSAYTDTQYF. In nucleotides, the CDR3 is TGCGCCAGCAGTGATTCGGGGGGGTCAGCCTACACAGATACGCAGTATTTT.

V gene TRBV11-2 combines with J gene TRBJ2-5, with D uncertain. The CDR3 spans 13 residues. CDR1 SGHAT and CDR2 FQNNGV come from the germline V gene. V lost 5 bases and J lost 0, with 7 bases in between. The DNA of the CDR3 is TGTGCCAGCAGCCCAGGATACCAAGAGACCCAGTACTTC. Protein: CASSPGYQETQYF.

The chain recombines TRBV7-2 with TRBJ1-6, with 7 bases matching TRBD1. J lost 2 bases, V lost 11 bases, and 9 bases had no gene match. CDR3 size: 15 residues. Germline CDR1 and CDR2: SGHTA and FQGNSA. The CDR3 loop is CASGQGVTYNSPLHF. The CDR3 DNA sequence: TGTGCCTCGGGGCAGGGGGTAACCTATAATTCACCCCTCCACTTT.

V usage is TRBV11-3 and J usage is TRBJ2-1, with TRBD1 matching over 7 bases. The CDR3 is 15 residues long. In germline, CDR1 is SGHNT, CDR2 YENEEA. The V and J ends lost 6 bases and 2 bases, in that order; junction bases with no gene match: 7. The CDR3 DNA sequence: TGTGCCAGCAGGCGACAGGGCTTAACCTACAATGAGCAGTTCTTC. Translated, it gives CASRRQGLTYNEQFF.

J is TRBJ1-5 and V is TRBV2; 9 positions match TRBD1. Trimming at V came to 3 bases and at J to 6 bases, leaving 3 bases not matched to a gene. The CDR3 loop spans 14 amino acids. Germline V lookup: CDR1 SNHLY, CDR2 FYNNEI. CDR3 nucleotides: TGTGCCAGCAGTGATGGACAGGGGAGTCAGCCCCAGCATTTT. Translating gives CASSDGQGSQPQHF.

This chain links TRBV15 with TRBJ2-1; 13 bases agree with TRBD2. CDR3 length equals 17 residues. Germline V gene lookup returns CDR1 LNHNV and CDR2 YYDKDF (reference sequence). J gave up 4 bases and V 5 bases, and 8 bases lay outside the gene matches. CDR3 sequence (DNA): TGTGCCACCAGCCTCGCGACTAGCGGGGGGACTTACAATGAGCAGTTCTTC. Translated: CATSLATSGGTYNEQFF.

The chain recombines TRBV6-5 with TRBJ1-1, with D unclear. The V end was cut by 7 bases, the J end by 1 base, with 10 bases between. The CDR3 sequence is 13 residues long. Germline V lookup: CDR1 MNHEY, CDR2 SVGAGI. The CDR3, as DNA: TGTGCCAGCATAGCACGGCCGAACACTGAAGCTTTCTTT. This encodes CASIARPNTEAFF.

On this clone itself: The same CDR3 is also encoded by other DNA sequences in this sample. J is TRBJ1-2 and V is TRBV5-4; D perhaps matches TRBD1 (5 bases). V dropped 2 bases and J dropped 5 bases, with 13 bases sitting between them. CDR1 is SGHNT, CDR2 YYREEE, per germline (reference sequence). The CDR3 runs to 14 residues. This CDR3 reads CASSLDSDLYGYTF. CDR3 coding DNA: TGTGCCAGCAGCTTAGACAGCGACTTATATGGCTACACCTTC.

The chain carries TRBV6-6 and TRBJ1-6, with D maybe TRBD1 (6 bases). The CDR3 has 16 residues. V shed 5 bases and J shed 9 bases, with 20 bases lying between them. Germline loops: CDR1 MNHNY, CDR2 SVGAGI (reference sequence). CDR3: CASSRSGADLGSPLHF. CDR3 DNA: TGTGCCAGCAGTCGATCAGGGGCTGATTTGGGTTCACCCCTCCACTTT.

This chain uses TRBV5-6 with TRBJ1-4, with 9 positions matching TRBD1. Germline V CDR1 and CDR2: SGHDT, YYEEEE. The CDR3 has 14 amino acids. J gave up 6 bases and V 5 bases, and 5 bases lay outside the gene matches. CDR3 DNA sequence: TGTGCCAGCAGAAGGGACAGGGCTGATGAAAAACTGTTTTTT. It codes for CASRRDRADEKLFF.

The chain joins TRBV11-3 to TRBJ2-7; 8 positions match TRBD1. The CDR3 contains 15 residues. V gave up 8 bases and J gave up 2 bases; unmatched junction bases: 11. Looked up from germline, CDR1 is SGHNT and CDR2 is YENEEA. As DNA, the CDR3 is TGTGCCAGCCGACACATCGGGACAGGTACCTACGAGCAGTACTTC. Its protein is CASRHIGTGTYEQYF.